One and the same sample provided the 25 T cell receptor beta chains below, sequenced in a study of T cell responses to AZD1222 COVID-19 vaccine. TCRdb's copy holds only in-frame clones and misses some; the assay was immunoSEQ multiplex PCR. Found here are more than 80,000 clones, 70% to 90% of them singletons; the top ten hold about an eighth. The material was peripheral blood, obtained 28 days after the second AZD1222 dose. The receptors were sampled from an adult who received the AZD1222 COVID-19 vaccine.

The J gene is TRBJ1-2, the V gene TRBV7-9; tentative D call: TRBD1 (6 bases). The germline V gene has CDR1 SEHNR and CDR2 FQNEAQ (reference sequence). The CDR3 is made up of 14 amino acids. Deletions cut 2 bases from V and 5 bases from J, with 12 bases between. The CDR3 coding sequence is TGTGCCAGCAGCTTATTCGGGGGCGAGTATGGCTACACCTTC. It is translated as CASSLFGGEYGYTF. The complete variable domain, with remaining parts taken from reference TRBV7-9 and TRBJ1-2, reads DTGVSQNPRHKITKRGQNVTFRCDPISEHNRLYWYRQTLGQGPEFLTYFQNEAQLEKSRLLSDRFSAERPKGSFSTLEIQRTEQGDSAMYLCASSLFGGEYGYTFGSGTRLTVV.

The V gene is TRBV6-5, the J gene TRBJ1-2, with 8 positions matching TRBD1. The ends lost 2 bases at V and 4 bases at J; junction bases unmatched: 9. This CDR3 is 16 amino acids long. From germline, CDR1 is MNHEY and CDR2 SVGAGI. The CDR3 nucleotides are TGTGCCAGCAGTTACCGTGACAGGGGTGGCGTCTATGGCTACACCTTC. Its translation is CASSYRDRGGVYGYTF.

This clone was recorded a few times. The chain recombines TRBV27 with TRBJ2-1; D perhaps matches TRBD2 (6 bases). Trimming pared 5 bases from V and 2 bases from J, leaving 19 bases between. CDR1 and CDR2 (germline): MNHEY, SMNVEV (reference sequence). The CDR3 spans 17 residues. The CDR3 DNA sequence: TGTGCCAGCAGTCTTCTCCGGGGTAGCGGTACCTACAATGAGCAGTTCTTC. This sequence encodes CASSLLRGSGTYNEQFF.

This chain uses TRBV9 with TRBJ1-1, with a possible D match to TRBD1 (5 bases). Germline V gene sequence: CDR1 SGDLS, CDR2 YYNGEE. This CDR3 contains 11 residues. Between the trimmed V and J ends, which lost 5 bases and 7 bases, there was a span of 9 bases. The CDR3 nucleotides read TGTGCCAGCAGTAGGGACGGTGAAGCTTTCTTT. Protein sequence: CASSRDGEAFF.

The gene calls are TRBV28 and TRBJ2-5, with D possibly TRBD2 on 6 matching bases. Trimming took off 5 bases at V and 5 bases at J, with 18 bases between the two ends. CDR1 MDHEN and CDR2 SYDVKM come from the germline V gene. The CDR3 is 15 amino acids. The CDR3 protein is CASSKLDTGGETQYF. The CDR3 region has the DNA TGTGCCAGCAGTAAGCTTGACACAGGAGGGGAGACCCAGTACTTC.

The V and J genes are TRBV14 and TRBJ2-1; the D gene is possibly TRBD2 (6 bases). This CDR3 has 13 amino acids. Germline assignment: CDR1 SGHDN and CDR2 FVKESK. Trimming cost V 4 bases and J 7 bases, with 11 bases left between them. CDR3 in DNA: TGTGCCAGCAGCCGGGTGGGGGGTAATGAGCAGTTCTTC. This encodes CASSRVGGNEQFF.

The chain joins TRBV4-2 to TRBJ2-2, with D hard to call. CDR3 length: 17 residues. V shed 2 bases and J shed 1 base, with 14 bases lying between them. Germline-derived CDR1 and CDR2 are LGHNA and YNFKEQ. CDR3 amino acids: CASSQHTGSMNTGELFF. The CDR3 bases are TGTGCCAGCAGCCAACATACCGGGTCCATGAACACCGGGGAGCTGTTTTTT.

This clone came up once. Written as DNA, the CDR3 is TGTGCCAGCAGCTTTAACAGGCCACCTGGGACTGAAGCTTTCTTT. Its protein is CASSFNRPPGTEAFF. The chain combines TRBV5-4 with TRBJ1-1, with D possibly matching TRBD1 (5 bases). Germline-derived CDR1 and CDR2 are SGHNT and YYREEE (reference sequence). CDR3 length equals 15 residues. V was clipped by 2 bases and J by 5 bases, with 16 bases between them.

This sequence joins TRBV2 and TRBJ2-2; 14 positions match TRBD2. V shed 7 bases, J shed 4 bases, and the junction held 8 bases outside the gene matches. The CDR3 runs to 17 residues. CDR1 is SNHLY, CDR2 FYNNEI, per germline. The CDR3 here is CASKRLAGGLGTGELFF. CDR3 coding DNA: TGTGCCAGCAAGCGACTAGCGGGGGGGCTGGGCACCGGGGAGCTGTTTTTT.

This chain uses TRBV14 with TRBJ1-1, with D possibly TRBD1 on 6 matching bases. The ends were cut back, 4 bases at V and 5 bases at J, with 17 bases in the middle. The CDR3 extends over 15 amino acids. The germline V gene has CDR1 SGHDN and CDR2 FVKESK. In nucleotides, the CDR3 is TGTGCCAGCAGCCCCAAGGGGGGCGCGGGGACTGAAGCTTTCTTT. Its protein is CASSPKGGAGTEAFF.

This chain connects TRBV27 to TRBJ1-2; weak D call: TRBD1 (6 bases). CDR1 is MNHEY, CDR2 SMNVEV, per germline (reference sequence). V was clipped by 3 bases and J by 4 bases, with 24 bases between them. This CDR3 spans 18 amino acids. CDR3 sequence reads: CASSLSRGRGNQVYGYTF. The CDR3 region has the DNA TGTGCCAGCAGTTTGTCCAGGGGTAGGGGCAACCAGGTCTATGGCTACACCTTC.

This clone was recorded once. The chain is built from TRBV28 and TRBJ2-2; 7 bases agree with TRBD2. Per the germline V gene, CDR1 is MDHEN and CDR2 is SYDVKM. The CDR3 is 14 residues long. The V segment lost 3 bases and the J segment 6 bases; nucleotides outside the gene matches: 4. CDR3 bases: TGTGCCAGCAGTTTCTCGGCGGGGGCCGGGGAGCTGTTTTTT. It is translated as CASSFSAGAGELFF.

J is TRBJ2-7 and V is TRBV6-9, with D perhaps matching TRBD1 or TRBD2 (6 bases each). V lost 4 bases and J lost 5, with 27 bases in between. The germline gives CDR1 MNHGY, CDR2 SVAAGI. The CDR3 extends over 18 amino acids. CDR3 in amino acids: CASSFPRDTRTRVHEQYF. In nucleotides, the CDR3 is TGTGCCAGCAGTTTTCCGCGGGACACTCGAACTCGGGTCCACGAGCAGTACTTC.

V and J are TRBV10-3 and TRBJ2-3; 8 bases map to TRBD2. V gave up 4 bases and J gave up 6 bases; unmatched junction bases: 6. In germline, CDR1 is ENHRY, CDR2 SYGVKD. The CDR3 has 14 residues. CDR3 in amino acids: CAISGQVAGDTQYF. The CDR3 DNA reads TGTGCCATCAGTGGCCAGGTAGCGGGGGATACGCAGTATTTT.

The rearrangement joins TRBV9 to TRBJ2-2; 10 positions agree with TRBD2. Germline V CDR1 and CDR2: SGDLS, YYNGEE. The CDR3 loop spans 17 amino acids. V trimming: 0 bases; J trimming: 3 bases; junction bases outside the gene matches: 5. The CDR3 is CASSVGSGRRDTGELFF. CDR3 bases: TGTGCCAGCAGCGTAGGTAGCGGGAGGAGGGACACCGGGGAGCTGTTTTTT. The variable domain in full, with the rest retrieved from reference TRBV9 and TRBJ2-2, is DSGVTQTPKHLITATGQRVTLRCSPRSGDLSVYWYQQSLDQGLQFLIQYYNGEERAKGNILERFSAQQFPDLHSELNLSSLELGDSALYFCASSVGSGRRDTGELFFGEGSRLTVL.

The genes are TRBV27 and TRBJ2-7; TRBD1 matches at 10 bases. Unmatched junction bases numbered 3, after V lost 2 bases and J lost 5 bases. The CDR3 is 14 residues long. Germline lookup yields CDR1 MNHEY and CDR2 SMNVEV (reference sequence). CDR3 in amino acids: CASSLIGTGDEQYF. The CDR3 DNA reads TGTGCCAGCAGTTTAATCGGGACAGGGGACGAGCAGTACTTC.

This clone turned up a few times. The V call is TRBV28, the J call TRBJ1-1; TRBD1 aligns across 10 bases. V lost 4 bases to trimming and J lost 6 bases; unmatched junction nucleotides: 17. This CDR3 is built from 18 residues. Germline V lookup: CDR1 MDHEN, CDR2 SYDVKM. CDR3 in DNA: TGTGCCAGCAGTTCCCCCGGAGACAGGGGGCGTTTTGACTCTGAAGCTTTCTTT. It translates to CASSSPGDRGRFDSEAFF.

The chain recombines TRBV28 with TRBJ1-1; tentatively, D is TRBD1 (6 bases). The CDR3 length is 14 residues. Trimming took 3 bases from V and 6 from J, leaving 14 bases between them. CDR1 MDHEN and CDR2 SYDVKM come from the germline V gene. The CDR3 DNA follows: TGTGCCAGCAGTTTTGTCGGCAGGGGATCTGAAGCTTTCTTT. Translating gives CASSFVGRGSEAFF.

This rearrangement joins TRBV6-1 to TRBJ2-1; tentative D call: TRBD2 (5 bases). CDR3 length: 15 amino acids. Trimming cost V 2 bases and J 2 bases, with 10 bases left between them. Germline CDR1 reads MNHNS; CDR2 reads SASEGT. As DNA, the CDR3 is TGTGCCAGCAGTGAATCCCTAGCAGCCTACAATGAGCAGTTCTTC. This encodes CASSESLAAYNEQFF.

The chain has TRBV30 and TRBJ1-5; D is uncertain. Germline CDR1 GTSNPN, CDR2 SVGIG (reference sequence). Trimming shortened V by 5 bases and J by 2 bases, and 7 bases separated the two germline ends. This CDR3 contains 12 residues. The CDR3 nucleotides are TGTGCCTGGGGCGGGGGCAATCAGCCCCAGCATTTT. Amino acids: CAWGGGNQPQHF. The complete variable domain, with remaining parts taken from reference TRBV30 and TRBJ1-5, reads SQTIHQWPATLVQPVGSPLSLECTVEGTSNPNLYWYRQAAGRGLQLLFYSVGIGQISSEVPQNLSASRPQDRQFILSSKKLLLSDSGFYLCAWGGGNQPQHFGDGTRLSIL.

V is TRBV10-1 and J is TRBJ1-2; D perhaps matches TRBD1 (6 bases). This CDR3 has 13 amino acids. The germline V and J ends were trimmed by 4 bases and 4 bases, with 10 bases remaining between them. Germline-derived CDR1 and CDR2 are WNHNN and SYGVQD (reference sequence). The DNA of the CDR3 is TGCGCCAGCAGTGGAGACAGGCTCTATGGCTACACCTTC. This sequence encodes CASSGDRLYGYTF.

The chain carries TRBV5-4 and TRBJ2-5; 7 bases map to TRBD2. After removal of 4 bases from V and 2 bases from J, the junction contained 5 bases not matched to a gene. Germline CDR1 and CDR2: SGHNT and YYREEE (reference sequence). The CDR3 is 14 residues long. The CDR3 coding sequence is TGTGCCAGCAGCACCTGGGGAGGGCAAGAGACCCAGTACTTC. Its translation is CASSTWGGQETQYF.

The chain has TRBV5-1 and TRBJ2-7, with D possibly TRBD1 on 5 matching bases. Germline-derived CDR1 and CDR2 are SGHRS and YFSETQ. Between the trimmed V and J ends, which lost 2 bases and 3 bases, there was a span of 12 bases. The CDR3 extends over 14 amino acids. CDR3 nucleotide sequence: TGCGCCAGCAGCTTTCAGGGTCTGATCTACGAGCAGTACGTC. As protein: CASSFQGLIYEQYV.

J is TRBJ1-4 and V is TRBV28, with TRBD1 matching 7 bases. There are 12 residues in the CDR3. Trimming at V came to 3 bases and at J to 11 bases, leaving 3 bases not matched to a gene. Germline V gene sequence: CDR1 MDHEN, CDR2 SYDVKM. The CDR3 nucleotides are TGTGCCAGCAGTTTCCCGACAGGGAAACTGTTTTTT. Translating gives CASSFPTGKLFF.

The count of this clone is one. The V call is TRBV14, the J call TRBJ2-7; the D is unclear. From germline, CDR1 is SGHDN and CDR2 FVKESK. This CDR3 spans 18 amino acids. V was cut by 3 bases and J by 3 bases, with 24 bases left in between. In DNA form, the CDR3 reads TGTGCCAGCAGCCACCCCTCTGGCCGGGCTAGAGATCGCTACGAGCAGTACTTC. This codes for CASSHPSGRARDRYEQYF.